These 29 T cell receptor beta chains were sequenced from one sample in a study of cytomegalovirus exposure and HLA in healthy donors. TCRdb keeps only in-frame clones here, not all; method: immunoSEQ multiplex PCR. Found here are some 76,000 clones, 94% of them singletons; the top ten hold approximately 3.4%. What was sequenced was PBMCs. The receptors derive from a woman under 30 in good health and CMV-seropositive.

The genes are TRBV9 and TRBJ2-2; D gene unclear. Germline lookup yields CDR1 SGDLS and CDR2 YYNGEE. Trimming cost V 0 bases and J 3 bases, with 6 bases left between them. This CDR3 is built from 14 residues. The CDR3 sequence is CASSVAGDTGELFF. The CDR3 DNA reads as TGTGCCAGCAGCGTAGCCGGAGACACCGGGGAGCTGTTTTTT.

This chain connects TRBV4-3 to TRBJ2-5, with D tentatively TRBD2 (6 bases). The length of the CDR3 is 14 residues. V shed 4 bases and J shed 4 bases, with 13 bases lying between them. Germline V gives CDR1 LGHNA, CDR2 YSLEER. CDR3 nucleotides: TGCGCCAGCAGCCCTTCTTGGGGAGGAGAGACCCAGTACTTC. This gives the protein CASSPSWGGETQYF.

V and J are TRBV9 and TRBJ2-7; 7 bases match TRBD1. V shed 0 bases and J 5 bases; nucleotides not matched to a gene: 5. Germline-derived CDR1 and CDR2 are SGDLS and YYNGEE. The CDR3 has 14 residues. CDR3 sequence: CASSVADRADEQYF. The CDR3, as DNA: TGTGCCAGCAGCGTAGCCGACAGGGCAGACGAGCAGTACTTC.

The J gene is TRBJ1-1, the V gene TRBV28; possibly TRBD1 for D (6 bases). This CDR3 region has 14 residues. From germline, CDR1 is MDHEN and CDR2 SYDVKM. The V gene lost 2 bases and the J gene lost 0 bases, with 7 bases spanning the gap. Here the CDR3 reads CASSLNRVNTEAFF. The CDR3 DNA reads as TGTGCCAGCAGTTTAAACAGGGTGAACACTGAAGCTTTCTTT.

The genes are TRBV6-6 and TRBJ2-1; tentatively, D is TRBD2 (6 bases). From germline, CDR1 is MNHNY and CDR2 SVGAGI (reference sequence). The V end was cut by 10 bases, the J end by 3 bases, with 13 bases between. This CDR3 spans 13 amino acids. CDR3 sequence: CATLWGVYNEQFF. CDR3 in DNA: TGTGCCACCCTATGGGGGGTCTACAATGAGCAGTTCTTC.

This clone has just one count. The same CDR3 also results from other DNA sequences found in this sample. The chain is built from TRBV11-3 and TRBJ2-3, with 14 bases that match TRBD2. The CDR3 contains 16 residues. CDR1 and CDR2 (germline): SGHNT, YENEEA. The J segment lost 3 bases and the V segment lost 5 bases, leaving 4 bases of the junction unmatched. CDR3 residues: CASSPGTSGRTDTQYF. In nucleotides, the CDR3 is TGTGCCAGCAGCCCTGGGACTAGCGGGAGAACAGATACGCAGTATTTT.

This sequence joins TRBV9 and TRBJ2-2; TRBD2 aligns across 9 bases. Germline V gene sequence: CDR1 SGDLS, CDR2 YYNGEE. Unmatched junction bases numbered 7, after V lost 1 base and J lost 6 bases. The CDR3 covers 16 residues. CDR3 DNA sequence: TGTGCCAGCAGCGTAAGAGGCGGGGGGGCGGCCGGGGAGCTGTTTTTT. This translates into CASSVRGGGAAGELFF.

The J gene is TRBJ1-2, the V gene TRBV2; D may be TRBD1 (5 bases). V was shortened by 7 bases and J by 5 bases, with 20 bases between the two germline ends. The germline V gene has CDR1 SNHLY and CDR2 FYNNEI. The CDR3 is 15 amino acids. The CDR3, as DNA: TGTGCCAGCACCCAACCTAAAGACAGCTATTATGGCTACACCTTC. This sequence encodes CASTQPKDSYYGYTF.

The sample holds one count of this clone. The chain joins TRBV11-2 to TRBJ2-7, with D perhaps matching TRBD1 (5 bases). V gave up 4 bases and J gave up 2 bases, with 12 bases separating them. Germline CDR1 is SGHAT and CDR2 is FQNNGV. The CDR3 loop spans 14 amino acids. The CDR3 loop is CASSYSGFPYEQYF. The CDR3 coding sequence is TGTGCCAGCAGCTACTCAGGGTTCCCCTACGAGCAGTACTTC. The whole variable domain, filled in from reference TRBV11-2 and TRBJ2-7, reads EAGVAQSPRYKIIEKRQSVAFWCNPISGHATLYWYQQILGQGPKLLIQFQNNGVVDDSQLPKDRFSAERLKGVDSTLKIQPAKLEDSAVYLCASSYSGFPYEQYFGPGTRLTVT.

The V gene is TRBV7-3, the J gene TRBJ1-1, with TRBD1 identical over 9 bases. Germline V gives CDR1 SGHTA, CDR2 FQGTGA. The V and J ends lost 1 base and 7 bases, in that order; junction bases with no gene match: 4. This CDR3 is built from 14 residues. CDR3 sequence: CASSLKGQGYEAFF. The CDR3 DNA reads as TGTGCCAGCAGCTTAAAGGGACAGGGCTATGAAGCTTTCTTT. Together with reference TRBV7-3 and TRBJ1-1, the CDR3 gives the full variable domain: GAGVSQTPSNKVTEKGKYVELRCDPISGHTALYWYRQSLGQGPEFLIYFQGTGAADDSGLPNDRFFAVRPEGSVSTLKIQRTERGDSAVYLCASSLKGQGYEAFFGQGTRLTVV.

The genes are TRBV19 and TRBJ1-2; D gene unclear. This CDR3 has 13 residues. Trimming left V 5 bases short and J 7 bases short, with 14 bases between. Germline V gene data show CDR1 as LNHDA and CDR2 as SQIVND (reference sequence). CDR3 protein: CASSFHGVTGYTF. In DNA, the CDR3 is TGTGCCAGTAGTTTTCATGGAGTGACTGGCTACACCTTC. Full variable domain (remainder filled in from reference TRBV19 and TRBJ1-2): DGGITQSPKYLFRKEGQNVTLSCEQNLNHDAMYWYRQDPGQGLRLIYYSQIVNDFQKGDIAEGYSVSREKKESFPLTVTSAQKNPTAFYLCASSFHGVTGYTFGSGTRLTVV.

CDR3 sequence reads: CASSLGVGSSYEQYF. The CDR3 nucleotides read TGTGCCAGCAGCTTAGGAGTGGGGAGCTCCTACGAGCAGTACTTC. This chain links TRBV7-2 with TRBJ2-7; D possibly corresponds to TRBD2 (5 bases). The CDR3 loop spans 15 amino acids. Germline V gene data show CDR1 as SGHTA and CDR2 as FQGNSA. Trimming left V 1 base short and J 0 bases short, with 10 bases between.

The chain is built from TRBV7-3 and TRBJ1-1; D possibly corresponds to TRBD1 (5 bases). In germline, CDR1 is SGHTA, CDR2 FQGTGA. V was pared by 1 base and J by 4 bases, with 10 bases between. This CDR3 has 14 residues. The CDR3 DNA is TGTGCCAGCAGCTTAAGGGGGGTAGGCACTGAAGCTTTCTTT. Its translation: CASSLRGVGTEAFF.

The chain is built from TRBV6-6 and TRBJ2-5, with D possibly TRBD2 on 5 matching bases. The CDR3 consists of 16 residues. With 4 bases removed from V and 3 bases from J, the gap between germline ends came to 18 bases. CDR1 is MNHNY, CDR2 SVGAGI, per germline (reference sequence). This CDR3 reads CASSSPAEVAKETQYF. The CDR3 DNA sequence: TGTGCCAGCAGTTCCCCCGCGGAGGTGGCCAAAGAGACCCAGTACTTC.

The rearrangement links TRBV10-3 to TRBJ2-7; 8 nucleotides align to TRBD1. This CDR3 spans 16 amino acids. Per the germline V gene, CDR1 is ENHRY and CDR2 is SYGVKD. Trimming removed 4 bases from V and 1 base from J; junction bases left unmatched: 9. The CDR3: CAISGGQGGKSYEQYF. CDR3 coding DNA: TGTGCCATCAGTGGCGGACAGGGCGGCAAATCCTACGAGCAGTACTTC.

In this sample, this clone turned up a few times. V and J are TRBV7-9 and TRBJ2-5, with TRBD2 as a possible D gene (6 bases). Germline V gives CDR1 SEHNR, CDR2 FQNEAQ (reference sequence). V lost 6 bases to trimming and J lost 3 bases, with 8 bases between them. CDR3 size: 12 residues. The CDR3 DNA is TGTGCCAGCAGGCGGGGAGAAGAGACCCAGTACTTC. This sequence encodes CASRRGEETQYF. Using reference TRBV7-9 and TRBJ2-5 for the parts outside the CDR3, the full variable domain is DTGVSQNPRHKITKRGQNVTFRCDPISEHNRLYWYRQTLGQGPEFLTYFQNEAQLEKSRLLSDRFSAERPKGSFSTLEIQRTEQGDSAMYLCASRRGEETQYFGPGTRLLVL.

The V call is TRBV18, the J call TRBJ2-7; 7 bases map to TRBD1. J gave up 3 bases and V 8 bases, and 13 bases lay outside the gene matches. CDR3 length: 15 amino acids. Germline CDR1 KGHSH, CDR2 LQKENI. CDR3 region: CASRLGTEALYEQYF. In nucleotides, the CDR3 is TGTGCCAGCCGCCTTGGGACAGAGGCCCTCTACGAGCAGTACTTC.

This clone was found once. The chain has TRBV7-3 and TRBJ2-3, with 9 bases identical to TRBD2. The CDR3 is 16 amino acids. The V gene end was trimmed by 2 bases and the J gene end by 6 bases; junction bases not matched to a gene: 9. Looked up from germline, CDR1 is SGHTA and CDR2 is FQGTGA. CDR3 DNA sequence: TGTGCCAGCAGCTTATGGGTTGGACTAGCGAAGGATACGCAGTATTTT. Translation gives CASSLWVGLAKDTQYF.

This clone appeared once. Other DNA variants within this sample encode the same CDR3. The chain combines TRBV5-8 with TRBJ1-1, with TRBD1 matching 7 bases. Trimming cost V 2 bases and J 3 bases; bases outside gene matches: 4. The CDR3 has 14 amino acids. The germline V gene has CDR1 SGHTS and CDR2 YDEGEE. The CDR3 DNA is TGTGCCAGCAGCTTCTACAGGGGTGACACTGAAGCTTTCTTT. Protein: CASSFYRGDTEAFF. Drawing the rest from reference TRBV5-8 and TRBJ1-1, the complete variable domain is EAGVTQSPTHLIKTRGQQATLRCSPISGHTSVYWYQQALGLGLQFLLWYDEGEERNRGNFPPRFSGRQFPNYSSELNVNALELEDSALYLCASSFYRGDTEAFFGQGTRLTVV.

The rearrangement uses TRBV5-6 and TRBJ2-4; 7 nucleotides match TRBD1. The CDR3 runs to 15 residues. J was trimmed by 6 bases and V by 3 bases; bases with no gene match: 9. Per the germline V gene, CDR1 is SGHDT and CDR2 is YYEEEE. The CDR3: CASSSETGYRNIQYF. The CDR3 DNA follows: TGTGCCAGCAGCTCCGAGACAGGGTACAGAAACATTCAGTACTTC.

The chain combines TRBV6-5 with TRBJ1-5; 12 bases fit TRBD1. The CDR3 extends over 14 amino acids. V trimming: 6 bases; J trimming: 9 bases; junction bases outside the gene matches: 6. In germline, CDR1 is MNHEY, CDR2 SVGAGI. CDR3 amino acids: CASSRGQGAWPQHF. The DNA for the CDR3 is TGTGCCAGCAGCCGGGGACAGGGGGCCTGGCCCCAGCATTTT.

The V gene is TRBV11-2, the J gene TRBJ2-2; 8 bases match TRBD1. Looked up from germline, CDR1 is SGHAT and CDR2 is FQNNGV. The V gene end was trimmed by 2 bases and the J gene end by 7 bases; junction bases not matched to a gene: 6. This CDR3 contains 15 residues. The CDR3, as DNA: TGTGCCAGCAGCTTAAGCAGGGGGCGGAGCGGGGAGCTGTTTTTT. Encoded protein: CASSLSRGRSGELFF.

The chain has TRBV7-9 and TRBJ1-3; perhaps TRBD1 as D (5 bases). The germline CDR1 and CDR2 sequences are SEHNR and FQNEAQ (reference sequence). The CDR3 length is 14 residues. V shed 1 base and J shed 2 bases, with 6 bases lying between them. CDR3 sequence: CASSLEGTGNTIYF. Here the CDR3 DNA reads TGTGCCAGCAGCTTAGAGGGGACTGGAAACACCATATATTTT.

The chain links TRBV11-3 to TRBJ1-1, with 9 bases that match TRBD1. The J segment lost 2 bases and the V segment lost 0 bases, leaving 13 bases of the junction unmatched. CDR1 is SGHNT, CDR2 YENEEA, per germline. The CDR3 is 19 amino acids. In nucleotides, the CDR3 is TGTGCCAGCAGCTTAGAACAGGGGGCCCCCCAATACTTCAACACTGAAGCTTTCTTT. Encoded protein: CASSLEQGAPQYFNTEAFF. Using reference TRBV11-3 and TRBJ1-1 for the parts outside the CDR3, the full variable domain is EAGVVQSPRYKIIEKKQPVAFWCNPISGHNTLYWYLQNLGQGPELLIRYENEEAVDDSQLPKDRFSAERLKGVDSTLKIQPAELGDSAVYLCASSLEQGAPQYFNTEAFFGQGTRLTVV.

This clone was counted a single time. The rearrangement uses TRBV30 and TRBJ1-5; D possibly corresponds to TRBD1 (5 bases). Germline V lookup: CDR1 GTSNPN, CDR2 SVGIG (reference sequence). Deletions cut 0 bases from V and 8 bases from J, with 14 bases between. This CDR3 has 14 residues. This CDR3 is CAWSVGGGGKPQHF. DNA of the CDR3: TGTGCCTGGAGTGTAGGCGGGGGGGGGAAGCCCCAGCATTTT. The whole variable domain, filled in from reference TRBV30 and TRBJ1-5, reads SQTIHQWPATLVQPVGSPLSLECTVEGTSNPNLYWYRQAAGRGLQLLFYSVGIGQISSEVPQNLSASRPQDRQFILSSKKLLLSDSGFYLCAWSVGGGGKPQHFGDGTRLSIL.

The chain combines TRBV9 with TRBJ1-6; 10 bases match TRBD1. The CDR3 length is 16 residues. V lost 4 bases to trimming and J lost 8 bases; unmatched junction nucleotides: 9. Germline-derived CDR1 and CDR2 are SGDLS and YYNGEE. The CDR3 here is CASSNPSGTGDSPLHF. The DNA of the CDR3 is TGTGCCAGCAGCAACCCCAGCGGGACAGGGGATTCACCCCTCCACTTT.

This chain connects TRBV10-1 to TRBJ1-6; 7 bases agree with TRBD1. The V gene's germline CDR1 is WNHNN and CDR2 SYGVQD (reference sequence). The CDR3 has 15 amino acids. The J segment lost 8 bases and the V segment lost 2 bases, leaving 6 bases of the junction unmatched. CDR3 bases: TGCGCCAGCAGTGAGCAGGGGGGTAGTTATTCACCCCTCCACTTT. The encoded protein is CASSEQGGSYSPLHF.

The rearrangement uses TRBV28 and TRBJ1-4; a possible D gene is TRBD1 (6 bases). The germline gives CDR1 MDHEN, CDR2 SYDVKM. Trimming removed 2 bases at V and 8 bases at J, with 15 bases between. This CDR3 spans 15 amino acids. This CDR3 is CASSLGEGGIEKLFF. The CDR3 DNA reads as TGTGCCAGCAGTTTAGGGGAAGGGGGAATAGAAAAACTGTTTTTT.

The chain joins TRBV28 to TRBJ2-3, with D unresolved. The CDR3 loop spans 11 amino acids. V lost 3 bases and J lost 5, with 3 bases in between. The V gene's germline CDR1 is MDHEN and CDR2 SYDVKM. The CDR3 here is CASSFRDTQYF. CDR3 nucleotide sequence: TGTGCCAGCAGTTTTAGAGATACGCAGTATTTT.